This T cell receptor (beta chain) was observed in a study of control samples from healthy donors and cancer patients. This clone was picked up one time. Generated by immunoSEQ multiplex PCR, the TCRdb table keeps only in-frame clones and is missing some. The sample has 230,000 or so clones; around 94% are singletons. Trimming shortened V by 4 bases and J by 16 bases, and 17 bases separated the two germline ends. Germline-derived CDR1 and CDR2 are MNHEY and SVGAGI. The CDR3 runs 12 residues. The TCR sequence derives from a man in his fifties in good health. The specimen was blood. V is TRBV6-5 and J is TRBJ1-5; TRBD1 is a possible D gene (5 bases). The CDR3 here is CASSSPGQGHHF. DNA for the CDR3: TGTGCCAGCAGTTCCCCCGGGCAGGGCCACCATTTT.